Following are 28 T cell receptor beta chains from one sample sequenced in a study of T cell responses to AZD1222 COVID-19 vaccine. Measured with immunoSEQ multiplex PCR; TCRdb has only the in-frame clones, and not every one. Of 130,000 or so clones listed, 85% to 90% are singletons. Here the sequenced sample was peripheral blood, taken on day 0 of AZD1222 vaccination. Source of these receptors: an adult in good health.

The chain has TRBV6-6 and TRBJ1-3; D remains unclear. The CDR3 contains 14 residues. CDR1 is MNHNY and CDR2 is SVGAGI in the germline V gene (reference sequence). V was cut by 5 bases and J by 0 bases, with 8 bases left in between. The CDR3 reads CASSPGSSGNTIYF. In nucleotides, the CDR3 is TGTGCCAGCAGTCCCGGCAGCTCTGGAAACACCATATATTTT.

This rearrangement joins TRBV14 to TRBJ2-3; 8 bases line up with TRBD2. CDR1 and CDR2 from the germline V gene are SGHDN and FVKESK. V gave up 4 bases and J gave up 1 base; unmatched junction bases: 4. The length of the CDR3 is 15 residues. The CDR3 DNA sequence: TGTGCCAGCAGCCGGACTAGCCCCCGCACAGATACGCAGTATTTT. It yields the protein CASSRTSPRTDTQYF.

This clone showed up just once. The CDR3 DNA is TGTGCCACCAGCAGAGATGCCACGGGACAGGGCTATGGCTACACCTTC. This gives the protein CATSRDATGQGYGYTF. The chain recombines TRBV15 with TRBJ1-2, with TRBD1 matching 9 bases. V was pared by 0 bases and J by 4 bases, with 6 bases of the junction left unmatched. The CDR3 consists of 16 residues. Germline V gives CDR1 LNHNV, CDR2 YYDKDF (reference sequence).

This chain connects TRBV5-6 to TRBJ2-3, with D possibly matching TRBD2 (5 bases). This CDR3 has 14 amino acids. The germline gives CDR1 SGHDT, CDR2 YYEEEE. Deletions cut 4 bases from V and 11 bases from J, with 20 bases between. The CDR3 is CASSRRRPIYEQYF. CDR3 nucleotides: TGTGCCAGCAGCCGCAGGAGGCCTATATACGAGCAGTATTTT.

J is TRBJ1-3 and V is TRBV7-8; D unresolved. Germline V CDR1 and CDR2: SGHVS, FQNEAQ. This CDR3 is 11 amino acids long. With 2 bases removed from V and 10 bases from J, the gap between germline ends came to 6 bases. Here the CDR3 reads CASSLRGTIYF. The CDR3 DNA reads as TGTGCCAGCAGCTTACGGGGTACCATATATTTT.

This clone is a singleton in its sample. This chain uses TRBV3-1 (or the pseudogene TRBV3-2) with TRBJ2-3; the D gene is possibly TRBD2 (6 bases). Per germline, CDR1 LGHDT and CDR2 YNNKEL (reference sequence). The CDR3 runs 17 residues. The germline V and J ends were trimmed by 0 bases and 3 bases, with 16 bases remaining between them. The CDR3 reads CASSQDFAGLRTDTQYF. In DNA form, the CDR3 reads TGTGCCAGCAGCCAAGATTTTGCGGGGCTGCGGACAGATACGCAGTATTTT.

This chain uses TRBV7-2 with TRBJ1-4; 9 positions match TRBD1. The CDR3 has 15 amino acids. Germline trimming cut 5 bases from V and 8 bases from J; bases unmatched to any gene: 9. The germline V gene encodes CDR1 SGHTA and CDR2 FQGNSA. The CDR3 sequence: CASSTGTGILEKLFF. The CDR3 nucleotides read TGTGCCAGCAGCACCGGGACAGGGATCTTGGAAAAACTGTTTTTT. Full variable domain (rest looked up from reference TRBV7-2 and TRBJ1-4): GAGVSQSPSNKVTEKGKDVELRCDPISGHTALYWYRQSLGQGLEFLIYFQGNSAPDKSGLPSDRFSAERTGGSVSTLTIQRTQQEDSAVYLCASSTGTGILEKLFFGSGTQLSVL.

The rearrangement uses TRBV9 and TRBJ2-3; 12 bases align to TRBD2. The length of the CDR3 is 14 residues. V lost 3 bases to trimming and J lost 7 bases; unmatched junction nucleotides: 3. The germline V gene encodes CDR1 SGDLS and CDR2 YYNGEE. CDR3 loop: CASSGTSGGYTQYF. Written as DNA, the CDR3 is TGTGCCAGCAGCGGAACTAGCGGGGGGTATACGCAGTATTTT.

V is TRBV2 and J is TRBJ2-5; no reliable D call. This CDR3 has 12 amino acids. V was trimmed by 6 bases and J by 5 bases, leaving 10 bases between them. The germline gives CDR1 SNHLY, CDR2 FYNNEI. The CDR3 DNA reads TGTGCCAGCAGCGCCGAGAGGGAGACCCAGTACTTC. The encoded protein is CASSAERETQYF.

V and J are TRBV7-9 and TRBJ1-2; D perhaps matches TRBD1 (6 bases). The length of the CDR3 is 15 residues. Germline assignment: CDR1 SEHNR and CDR2 FQNEAQ (reference sequence). The germline V and J ends were trimmed by 8 bases and 4 bases, with 20 bases remaining between them. CDR3 residues: CASSRDHRDPYGYTF. The CDR3 DNA reads as TGTGCCAGCTCGCGCGACCACAGGGACCCCTATGGCTACACCTTC.

This clone was seen a few times. V usage is TRBV7-2 and J usage is TRBJ1-6, with D uncertain. V gave up 7 bases and J gave up 0 bases, with 10 bases separating them. Germline V gives CDR1 SGHTA, CDR2 FQGNSA. The CDR3 length is 15 residues. The CDR3 spells CASNRATSYNSPLHF. The CDR3 region has the DNA TGTGCCAGCAACCGTGCTACCTCCTATAATTCACCCCTCCACTTT.

V is TRBV2 and J is TRBJ2-3; TRBD2 matches 7 bases. J was trimmed by 1 base and V by 4 bases; bases with no gene match: 5. The CDR3 contains 15 residues. CDR1 SNHLY and CDR2 FYNNEI come from the germline V gene. CDR3 bases: TGTGCCAGCAGTGTCGGACTAGGAGGCACAGATACGCAGTATTTT. This encodes CASSVGLGGTDTQYF.

The chain combines TRBV10-3 with TRBJ2-2; 8 nucleotides match TRBD2. The CDR3 length is 17 residues. Germline V CDR1 and CDR2: ENHRY, SYGVKD. The V segment lost 4 bases and the J segment 5 bases; nucleotides outside the gene matches: 12. In DNA form, the CDR3 reads TGTGCCATCAGTGGAACTAGCGGCACTTCGGGGACCGGGGAGCTGTTTTTT. It yields the protein CAISGTSGTSGTGELFF.

The chain recombines TRBV20-1 with TRBJ1-6; D is unresolved. Trimming shortened V by 1 base and J by 10 bases, and 5 bases separated the two germline ends. The CDR3 has 11 residues. Germline V gene sequence: CDR1 DFQATT, CDR2 SNEGSKA (reference sequence). The CDR3 nucleotides are TGCAGTGCTAGAGTGGGGTCACCCCTCCACTTT. Residues: CSARVGSPLHF.

The chain combines TRBV4-2 with TRBJ2-2; D is ambiguous. CDR3 length equals 16 residues. Trimming removed 0 bases at V and 7 bases at J, with 15 bases between. Looked up from germline, CDR1 is LGHNA and CDR2 is YNFKEQ. CDR3 bases: TGTGCCAGCAGCCAAGATCCCTTTTCACCCCTCGGGGAGCTGTTTTTT. Protein sequence: CASSQDPFSPLGELFF.

CDR3 nucleotides: TGCGCCAGCAGCTTGGTGGCAGGCCCGCGGGAGGGCTACACCTTC. This translates into CASSLVAGPREGYTF. The chain carries TRBV5-1 and TRBJ1-2; D call uncertain. The CDR3 loop spans 15 amino acids. V lost 0 bases and J 8 bases, leaving 17 bases between the germline ends. Germline CDR1 is SGHRS and CDR2 is YFSETQ.

In its sample, this clone was seen a few times. The gene calls are TRBV7-9 and TRBJ1-1, with 7 bases that match TRBD1. This CDR3 is built from 14 residues. With 4 bases clipped from V and 2 bases from J, the junction kept 4 bases outside the gene matches. Per the germline V gene, CDR1 is SEHNR and CDR2 is FQNEAQ (reference sequence). The CDR3, as DNA: TGTGCCAGCAGCTCTCAGGGGGGCAACACTGAAGCTTTCTTT. Protein: CASSSQGGNTEAFF.

This clone is labeled hyperexpanded. The sample has other DNA sequences that encode this CDR3 too. The gene calls are TRBV21-1 and TRBJ1-6; TRBD1, the table's D call, lacks a check against the DNA. TRBV21-1 is given as a pseudogene. This CDR3 has 15 amino acids. CDR3 in DNA: TGTGCCAGCAGCCCCCCAGGACAGGGGGGCTCACCCCTCCACTTT. Its translation is CASSPPGQGGSPLHF.

V and J are TRBV19 and TRBJ2-2, with D possibly matching TRBD1 (7 bases). Germline V gene sequence: CDR1 LNHDA, CDR2 SQIVND (reference sequence). Trimming stripped 10 bases from V and 7 bases from J, with 13 bases between. This CDR3 comprises 12 residues. CDR3 residues: CATGGFVGELFF. CDR3 bases: TGTGCCACAGGGGGGTTTGTCGGGGAGCTGTTTTTT.

The chain combines TRBV28 with TRBJ1-1; a possible D gene is TRBD1 (5 bases). V was trimmed by 7 bases and J by 0 bases, leaving 12 bases between them. This CDR3 is built from 14 residues. Per germline, CDR1 MDHEN and CDR2 SYDVKM. The CDR3 coding sequence is TGTGCCAGCAAACAGGAAACCTTGAACACTGAAGCTTTCTTT. It is translated as CASKQETLNTEAFF.

The CDR3 here is CAWSVRGASYSNQPQHF. CDR3 bases: TGTGCCTGGAGTGTACGAGGGGCTAGTTATAGCAATCAGCCCCAGCATTTT. This sequence joins TRBV30 and TRBJ1-5, with D possibly TRBD1 on 5 matching bases. Germline V gene data show CDR1 as GTSNPN and CDR2 as SVGIG (reference sequence). V lost 0 bases, J lost 0 bases, and 15 bases lay in between. CDR3 length: 17 amino acids.

The chain carries TRBV4-2 and TRBJ2-6; the D is unclear. The germline V gene encodes CDR1 LGHNA and CDR2 YNFKEQ. The CDR3 is made up of 16 amino acids. Trimming removed 0 bases at V and 0 bases at J, with 6 bases between. DNA for the CDR3: TGTGCCAGCAGCCAAGATGGGAACTCTGGGGCCAACGTCCTGACTTTC. Translating it yields CASSQDGNSGANVLTF.

The chain recombines TRBV2 with TRBJ2-7; 8 nucleotides line up with TRBD2. Germline V gene data show CDR1 as SNHLY and CDR2 as FYNNEI. V dropped 2 bases and J dropped 6; count of bases not matched to a gene: 6. The CDR3 loop spans 14 amino acids. This CDR3 is CASSETGLVGEQYF. The CDR3 coding sequence is TGTGCCAGCAGTGAAACGGGACTAGTAGGCGAGCAGTACTTC. The variable domain in full, with the rest retrieved from reference TRBV2 and TRBJ2-7, is EPEVTQTPSHQVTQMGQEVILRCVPISNHLYFYWYRQILGQKVEFLVSFYNNEISEKSEIFDDQFSVERPDGSNFTLKIRSTKLEDSAMYFCASSETGLVGEQYFGPGTRLTVT.

The J gene is TRBJ1-1, the V gene TRBV19; D remains unclear. Germline lookup yields CDR1 LNHDA and CDR2 SQIVND (reference sequence). V was trimmed by 5 bases and J by 6 bases, leaving 10 bases between them. The CDR3 has 12 amino acids. The CDR3: CASSFLAAEAFF. CDR3 nucleotides: TGTGCCAGTAGTTTTCTCGCCGCTGAAGCTTTCTTT. The entire variable domain, with the rest obtained from reference TRBV19 and TRBJ1-1, is as follows: DGGITQSPKYLFRKEGQNVTLSCEQNLNHDAMYWYRQDPGQGLRLIYYSQIVNDFQKGDIAEGYSVSREKKESFPLTVTSAQKNPTAFYLCASSFLAAEAFFGQGTRLTVV.

The rearrangement links TRBV5-1 to TRBJ1-2; D gene ambiguous. The V end lost 6 bases, the J end lost 4 bases, and 19 bases lay between the germline ends. The CDR3 totals 15 residues. Germline lookup yields CDR1 SGHRS and CDR2 YFSETQ. The CDR3 region has the DNA TGCGCCAGCAACCCAGATGGAGGGTCCTTCTATGGCTACACCTTC. Translation: CASNPDGGSFYGYTF.

This clone has only a few counts. The chain has TRBV3-1 (or the pseudogene TRBV3-2) and TRBJ1-1, with 10 positions matching TRBD1. The CDR3 sequence is 16 residues long. CDR1 LGHDT and CDR2 YNNKEL come from the germline V gene (reference sequence). V lost 3 bases to trimming and J lost 3 bases; unmatched junction nucleotides: 7. The DNA for the CDR3 is TGTGCCAGCAGCCACCGGGACAGGGGACGGTACACTGAAGCTTTCTTT. Protein: CASSHRDRGRYTEAFF.

The chain recombines TRBV19 with TRBJ1-5; no clear D. V shed 3 bases and J shed 0 bases, with 9 bases lying between them. The CDR3 length is 15 residues. In germline, CDR1 is LNHDA, CDR2 SQIVND (reference sequence). The DNA for the CDR3 is TGTGCCAGTAGTATGGGAGTTTATAGCAATCAGCCCCAGCATTTT. Translation: CASSMGVYSNQPQHF.

The chain links TRBV7-2 to TRBJ1-2; 9 bases fit TRBD1. From germline, CDR1 is SGHTA and CDR2 FQGNSA. The CDR3 length is 16 residues. Losses at the gene ends were 1 base for V and 4 bases for J; bases not matched to a gene: 7. Written as DNA, the CDR3 is TGTGCCAGCAGCTTAGGGGGGACAGGGAAGATCTATGGCTACACCTTC. It specifies CASSLGGTGKIYGYTF.